This T cell receptor beta chain was profiled in a study of beta chain features in type 1 diabetes (dated 2018 in TCRdb). Looking at the study overall: Patients and healthy donors did not differ in mean age, gender distribution, total cell number or subset yield. A total of 85 million to 140 million sorted cells were examined across all samples, and a strong correlation was observed between cell number per subset and RNA yield. In the study, TCRB repertoires of sorted circulating CD4+ T cell subsets from recently diagnosed type 1 diabetes patients were compared with those of matched healthy donors. Whereas all 28 donors provided naive and central memory subsets, regulatory and stem cell-like memory subsets were isolated from just 8 patients and about 8 healthy donors.

CDR1 SEHNR and CDR2 FQNEAQ are derived from the germline V gene (reference sequence). V loses 2 bases of germline sequence and J loses 6 bases, and the interval between the two ends is 20 bases. From the cysteine up to the phenylalanine, the CDR3 has a length of 17 residues. The entry retains the CDR3 DNA only, 51 bases that are in frame from base 1. Study-wide conclusions, independent of this receptor: Because small numbers of individuals were included in the HLA sub-analyses, any influence of HLA type on TCRB rearrangement was left unresolved. Because cDNA rather than genomic DNA was sequenced, highly expressing activated cells could have been over-represented, although no difference in activation and CD3 levels was found between groups. Fewer insertions and more nucleotide deletions at VDJ recombination sites were observed in patients with type 1 diabetes, implying thymic rearrangement abnormalities. In all four CD4+ subsets, TCRB CDR3 length was moderately but significantly shorter in type 1 diabetes patients. PCR may preferentially amplify shorter templates, but because patient and control samples were amplified and corrected together, any resulting skew would affect both groups equally. The naive, central memory and regulatory TCRB repertoires appeared to resemble one another more closely among patients than among healthy donors.

Points on this clone: Its antigen is not yet known. Per-nucleotide qualities are absent, and no much larger clonotype sits a single base away.

The entire amount of isolated RNA was reverse transcribed using the High Capacity cDNA Reverse Transcription Kit, so the sequenced TCRB transcripts were expressed ones. Deep immunoSEQ sequencing was applied to naive, central memory and regulatory T cell samples, giving an average of about 3.7 million total reads per sample. After sorted cells were lysed in RLT buffer, RNA was extracted with DNase-treated RNeasy Micro or Mini kits, with the choice depending on cell number. Each cell subset was processed on its own to prevent cross-contamination, while patient and healthy donor samples were processed together. The immunoSEQ multiplex PCR was used to amplify TCRB sequences from cDNA, yielding 87-bp fragments that span the CDR3 region. Amplicons were sequenced on the Illumina HiSeq platform. The paper's processing steps were these. PCR bias was corrected computationally using synthetic template baselines, and reads within Hamming distance 2 were collapsed, with unmergeable singletons discarded. By aligning reads against IMGT, V, D and J genes, CDR3 length, and insertions or deletions at six rearrangement sites were assigned. Within each subset, clonotype counts were normalized to sorted cell number, and only after that were true diversity and Gini coefficients computed with the tcR R package. Repertoire sharing was quantified using the overlap coefficient calculated on TCRB nucleotide sequences. As a proxy for the pre-selection repertoire, out-of-frame TCRB sequences from naive cells were analyzed. TCRdb retrieved this table from immuneACCESS and kept in-frame rearrangements only. Not all clones are present; in checked studies, unresolved V genes account for under half, and no reason is known for the remainder. That table gives V, J and clone size, and the DNA gave D and trimming. This sample holds roughly 450,000 clones; 10% to 12% were observed only once. 0.035% to 0.05% of the sample is in the top ten clones.

From each donor, a single peripheral blood sample of around 120 mL on average was drawn into heparinised tubes. Using a panel that included CD45RO, CCR7, CD25, CD127, CD95 and CD27, naive, central memory, regulatory and stem cell-like memory CD4+ T cells were sorted on a BD FACSAria II. A purity above 95% was achieved for all sorted populations. PBMCs were separated immediately by Lymphoprep density gradient centrifugation and were stained directly, without being cultured. So that batch effects would be minimized, each experiment stained and sorted samples in pairs, pairing one healthy donor with one patient.

The source is a woman between 18 and 29 years old in good health. The chain was built from TRBV7-9 and TRBJ2-1; the D gene assignment is ambiguous. The sequenced sample consisted of naive CD4+ T cells from blood. The meaning of the sample's cell subset or site label: true naive CD4+ T cells. The CDR3 corresponds to CASSLSMGSTASNEQFF. Read as DNA, the sequence is TGTGCCAGCAGCTTATCAATGGGTAGCACGGCCTCCAATGAGCAGTTCTTC. With all but the CDR3 taken from the reference TRBV7-9 and TRBJ2-1 genes, the full variable domain is: DTGVSQNPRHKITKRGQNVTFRCDPISEHNRLYWYRQTLGQGPEFLTYFQNEAQLEKSRLLSDRFSAERPKGSFSTLEIQRTEQGDSAMYLCASSLSMGSTASNEQFFGPGTRLTVL.